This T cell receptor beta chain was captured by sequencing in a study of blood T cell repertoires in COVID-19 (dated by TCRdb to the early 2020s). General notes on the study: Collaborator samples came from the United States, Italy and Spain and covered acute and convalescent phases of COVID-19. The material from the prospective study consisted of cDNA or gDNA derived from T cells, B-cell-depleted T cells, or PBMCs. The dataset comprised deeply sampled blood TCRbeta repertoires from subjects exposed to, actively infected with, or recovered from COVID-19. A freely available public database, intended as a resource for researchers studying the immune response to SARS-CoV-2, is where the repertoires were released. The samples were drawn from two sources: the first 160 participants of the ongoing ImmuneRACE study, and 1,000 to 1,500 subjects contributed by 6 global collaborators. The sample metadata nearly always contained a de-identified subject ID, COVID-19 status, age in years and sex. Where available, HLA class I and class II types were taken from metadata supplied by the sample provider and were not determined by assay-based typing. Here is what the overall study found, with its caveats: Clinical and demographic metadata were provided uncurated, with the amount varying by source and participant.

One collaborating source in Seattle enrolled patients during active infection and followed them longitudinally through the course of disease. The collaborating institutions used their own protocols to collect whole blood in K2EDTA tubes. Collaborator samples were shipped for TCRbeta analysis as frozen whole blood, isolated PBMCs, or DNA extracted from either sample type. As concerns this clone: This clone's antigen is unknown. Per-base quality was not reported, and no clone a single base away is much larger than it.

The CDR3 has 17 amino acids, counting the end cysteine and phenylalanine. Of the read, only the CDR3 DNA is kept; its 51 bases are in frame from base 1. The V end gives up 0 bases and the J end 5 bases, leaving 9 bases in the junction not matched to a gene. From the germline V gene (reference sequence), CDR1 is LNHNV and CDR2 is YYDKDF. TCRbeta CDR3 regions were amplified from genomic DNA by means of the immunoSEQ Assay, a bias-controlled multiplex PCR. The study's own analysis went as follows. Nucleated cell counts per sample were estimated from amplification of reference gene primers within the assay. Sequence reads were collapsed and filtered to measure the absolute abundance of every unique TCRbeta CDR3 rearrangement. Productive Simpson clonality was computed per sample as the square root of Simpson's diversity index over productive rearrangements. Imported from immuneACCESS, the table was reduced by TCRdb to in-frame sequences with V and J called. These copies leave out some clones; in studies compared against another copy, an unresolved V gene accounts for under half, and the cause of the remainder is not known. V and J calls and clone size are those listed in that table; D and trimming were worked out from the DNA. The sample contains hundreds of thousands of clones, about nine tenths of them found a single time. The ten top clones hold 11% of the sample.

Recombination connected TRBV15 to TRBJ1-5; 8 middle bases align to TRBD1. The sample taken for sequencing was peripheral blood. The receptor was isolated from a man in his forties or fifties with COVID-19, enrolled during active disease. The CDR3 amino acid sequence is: CATSRDRGTGRDQPQHF. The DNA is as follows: TGTGCCACCAGCAGAGACAGGGGGACAGGCCGCGATCAGCCCCAGCATTTT.